Below, one T cell receptor (beta chain) is given with its context. Its antigen remains unknown. The sample comes from a study of cytomegalovirus exposure and HLA in healthy donors. The wider study: Of the donors genotyped, about 410 in all, about 81% fell in the Caucasian-associated ancestry cluster.

Study-wide results and limits: With high specificity and sensitivity, the classifier reportedly diagnosed cytomegalovirus status. Later work associated 16,951 TCR beta sequences with HLA alleles at 0.05 false discovery rate. Follow-up analysis found HLA locus-dependent TCR association rates, highest for DRB1 and lowest for HLA-C.

Primers included in the PCR were 60 Vbeta and 13 Jbeta primers. Assay used: immunoSEQ multiplex PCR; TCRdb lists only in-frame clones, some missing. The sample lists around 230,000 clones, roughly 80% occurring once. Germline values: CDR1 LNHNV, CDR2 YYDKDF (reference sequence). V lost 0 bases and J lost 14, with 13 bases in between. The CDR3 is made up of 12 amino acids. V and J are TRBV15 and TRBJ1-2; maybe TRBD1 (5 bases). The source material was PBMCs. The receptor was derived from a man aged 40-49 years in good health and CMV-seropositive. The CDR3 loop is CATSRDQGPRTF. CDR3 coding DNA: TGTGCCACCAGCAGAGATCAGGGTCCAAGAACCTTC.